These T cell receptor beta chains were read from a single sample in a study of T cell responses to AZD1222 COVID-19 vaccine. Profiled with immunoSEQ multiplex PCR; TCRdb holds only in-frame clones, not every one. The top ten clones hold about an eighth of a sample with around 90,000 clones, about 88% of them seen once. The sequencing used peripheral blood, collected on day 0 of AZD1222 vaccination. These receptor sequences come from an adult in good health. CDR3s include the opening cysteine and the closing phenylalanine or tryptophan. The order of the fields is clone size, D gene, J gene, V gene, CDR3 DNA, CDR3 protein. D genes are given only for firm matches. Size values are once, few and many counts, or a class for expanded clones, and some rows have none.

abundance: -
d_gene: TRBD1
j_gene: TRBJ2-1
v_gene: TRBV4-2
CDR3nt: TGTGCCAGCAGCCAAGATCCGAGGGGGCACTCCTACAATGAGCAGTTCTTC
CDR3aa: CASSQDPRGHSYNEQFF

abundance: -
d_gene: -
j_gene: TRBJ1-1
v_gene: TRBV6-5
CDR3nt: TGTGCCAGCAAAGACGGAGTGAACACTGAAGCTTTCTTT
CDR3aa: CASKDGVNTEAFF

abundance: few
d_gene: -
j_gene: TRBJ1-2
v_gene: TRBV18
CDR3nt: TGTGCCAGCTCACCACCGGTACAGGAAACTAACTATGGCTACACCTTC
CDR3aa: CASSPPVQETNYGYTF

abundance: -
d_gene: -
j_gene: TRBJ1-2
v_gene: TRBV30
CDR3nt: TGTGCCTGGAGCGGGGTTAACTATGGCTACACCTTC
CDR3aa: CAWSGVNYGYTF

abundance: once
d_gene: -
j_gene: TRBJ2-7
v_gene: TRBV7-2
CDR3nt: TGTGCCAGCAGCTCTTCGGTGCACCCCTACGAGCAGTACTTC
CDR3aa: CASSSSVHPYEQYF

abundance: -
d_gene: -
j_gene: TRBJ2-4
v_gene: TRBV6-2/TRBV6-3
CDR3nt: TGTGCCAGCAGTTACGGATCGGGTAGCCACATTCAGTACTTC
CDR3aa: CASSYGSGSHIQYF

abundance: once
d_gene: TRBD1
j_gene: TRBJ2-7
v_gene: TRBV6-5
CDR3nt: TGTGCCAGCTCCCCCCGACAGGGGGCCTACGAGCAGTACTTC
CDR3aa: CASSPRQGAYEQYF

abundance: -
d_gene: -
j_gene: TRBJ1-2
v_gene: TRBV5-1
CDR3nt: TGCGCCAGCAGCTTCTATGGGGTTTCCTATGGCTACACCTTC
CDR3aa: CASSFYGVSYGYTF

abundance: -
d_gene: TRBD2
j_gene: TRBJ2-1
v_gene: TRBV5-8
CDR3nt: TGTGCCAGCAGCCCAATAGGACTAGCGGGCAGCAATGAGCAGTTCTTC
CDR3aa: CASSPIGLAGSNEQFF

abundance: -
d_gene: -
j_gene: TRBJ1-6
v_gene: TRBV5-5
CDR3nt: TGTGCCAGCAGCTTCAGCAGGGAAAACTCACCCCTCCACTTT
CDR3aa: CASSFSRENSPLHF

abundance: -
d_gene: -
j_gene: TRBJ2-7
v_gene: TRBV3-1/TRBV3-2
CDR3nt: TGTGCCAGCAGCCAAGGGTCCTACGAGCAGTACTTC
CDR3aa: CASSQGSYEQYF

abundance: -
d_gene: TRBD2
j_gene: TRBJ2-1
v_gene: TRBV7-3
CDR3nt: TGTGCCAGCAGCTTAATTAGCGGGGGGGATGAGCAGTTCTTC
CDR3aa: CASSLISGGDEQFF

abundance: -
d_gene: -
j_gene: TRBJ1-6
v_gene: TRBV11-3
CDR3nt: TGTGCCAGCAGCTGGCAGGGTATCTATAATTCACCCCTCCACTTT
CDR3aa: CASSWQGIYNSPLHF

abundance: -
d_gene: -
j_gene: TRBJ2-1
v_gene: TRBV6-2/TRBV6-3
CDR3nt: TGTGCCAGCAGTCGACAGAGCCTGATCAATGAGCAGTTCTTC
CDR3aa: CASSRQSLINEQFF

abundance: once
d_gene: -
j_gene: TRBJ1-2
v_gene: TRBV7-9
CDR3nt: TGTGCCAGCAGCTTAGGGGGATATGGCTACACCTTC
CDR3aa: CASSLGGYGYTF

abundance: -
d_gene: -
j_gene: TRBJ1-6
v_gene: TRBV6-6
CDR3nt: TGTGCCAGCAGTTACAGGGGACAAGAGAATTCACCCCTCCACTTT
CDR3aa: CASSYRGQENSPLHF